The T cell receptor beta chain described here comes from a study of siplizumab effects on memory and regulatory T cells. Regarding the study as a whole: Treatment with siplizumab left mappable alloreactive CD4+ clones averaging roughly 70% Treg-derived, compared with 25% to 30% in controls. Alloreactive sequences from unstimulated CD4+ memory cells fell significantly with siplizumab. Memory T cells appeared less diverse than naive cells, which seemed to contribute substantially to alloresponse.

Of note for this clone: The target antigen is unknown.

Germline lookup yields CDR1 MDHEN and CDR2 SYDVKM. The CDR3 is 16 amino acids. V lost 0 bases, J lost 2 bases, and 12 bases lay in between. This table comes from immunoSEQ multiplex PCR, and its TCRdb copy is limited to in-frame clones, with some not included. The data show about 120,000 clones, around 95% seen once. Sequences were obtained from non-Treg CD4+ T cells sorted from blood. The genes are TRBV28 and TRBJ2-3; TRBD1 or TRBD2 may be the D gene (5 bases each). The receptor comes from a human donor in good health. CDR3: CASSLWGVGNTDTQYF. In DNA form, the CDR3 reads TGTGCCAGCAGTTTATGGGGGGTGGGTAACACAGATACGCAGTATTTT.